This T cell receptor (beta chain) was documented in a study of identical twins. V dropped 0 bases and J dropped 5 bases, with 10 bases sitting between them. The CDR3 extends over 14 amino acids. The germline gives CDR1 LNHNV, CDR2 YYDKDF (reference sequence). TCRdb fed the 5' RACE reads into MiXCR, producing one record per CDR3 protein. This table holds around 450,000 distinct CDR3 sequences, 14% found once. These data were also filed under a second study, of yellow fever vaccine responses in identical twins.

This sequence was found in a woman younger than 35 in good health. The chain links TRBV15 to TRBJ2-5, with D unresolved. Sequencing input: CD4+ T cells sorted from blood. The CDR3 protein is CATSREGSLETQYF. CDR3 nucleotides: TGTGCCACCAGCAGAGAGGGCAGCTTGGAGACCCAGTACTTC.